This paragraph covers one T cell receptor beta chain sequence. The entry originates in a study of control samples from healthy donors and cancer patients. The CDR3 covers 15 residues. With 2 bases clipped from V and 6 bases from J, the junction kept 4 bases outside the gene matches. The germline gives CDR1 MNHNY, CDR2 SVGAGI (reference sequence). The data were produced by immunoSEQ multiplex PCR, yet TCRdb's version contains in-frame clones alone and is incomplete. The sample has roughly 100,000 clones, 80% to 90% seen once. This sequence joins TRBV6-6 and TRBJ2-3; TRBD1 matches at 11 bases. The sequencing sample was made of blood. This clonotype was sampled from a woman in her fifties or sixties in good health. CDR3 in DNA: TGTGCCAGCAGTTACCCGGGACAGGGGGTGGATACGCAGTATTTT. Amino acids: CASSYPGQGVDTQYF.